The T cell receptor beta chain under discussion was sequenced for a study of vaccination and CD4 T cells after COVID-19. Study background: After nasal swab PCR-confirmed SARS-CoV-2, roughly ten convalescents had mild disease and one severe.

CD4+ T cells that had been cultured provided DNA sequenced with the Oncomine TCR Beta short-read assay. TCRdb redid the calling of the PCR reads with MiXCR, one entry per CDR3 protein. The table shows 8,500 to 13,000 distinct CDR3 sequences, with approximately 80% occurring only once. Sample treatment: approximately 10-day PBMC culture with coronavirus spike peptide pools or control peptides (ViraFEST assay). This clonotype was counted a few times. What it recognizes is unknown. After removal of 7 bases from V and 0 bases from J, the junction contained 5 bases not matched to a gene. The CDR3 runs to 15 residues. Germline values: CDR1 MNHNS, CDR2 SASEGT.

The chain employs TRBV6-1 and TRBJ2-3; 9 positions agree with TRBD1. The receptor was isolated from a human donor who had recovered from COVID-19. Sequences were obtained from CD4+ T cells from blood, cultured in vitro. CDR3 residues: CASIDRGRSTDTQYF. In DNA, the CDR3 is TGTGCCAGCATTGACAGGGGGAGAAGCACAGATACGCAGTATTTT.